These T cell receptor beta chains were read from a single sample in a study of early T cells in non-severe SARS-CoV-2 infection. TCRdb itself ran the 5' RACE reads through MiXCR, one entry per CDR3 protein. The table includes just over 95,000 distinct CDR3 sequences, about 11% detected once. The sample here was whole blood, taken at baseline. The receptor source for this set is an adult who was a healthcare worker with PCR-confirmed SARS-CoV-2 infection or an uninfected control (not recorded which). CDR3s leave out the opening cysteine and the closing phenylalanine or tryptophan. Clone size appears in some rows only: once, few, many, or a class for an expanded clone.

j_call | v_call | clone_size | cdr3_aa
TRBJ1-1 | TRBV6-5 | many | ASSRTGINTEAF
TRBJ2-5 | TRBV15 | . | ATSRDRSLGRSAQY
TRBJ1-1 | TRBV6-1 | few | ASSELGSAEAF
TRBJ2-6 | TRBV20-1 | many | SAGPSGANVLT
TRBJ1-2 | TRBV20-1 | . | SARTGSDGYT
TRBJ1-2 | TRBV5-6 | . | ASSLPMTGTYGYT
TRBJ2-3 | TRBV20-1 | few | SAAGLAGAFTSTDTQY
TRBJ2-1 | TRBV7-2 | many | ASSSSLSGPTYEQF
TRBJ2-7 | TRBV20-1 | many | SAQDFDRVKYEQY
TRBJ2-3 | TRBV9 | few | ASSPTSLAGADTQY
TRBJ2-1 | TRBV20-1 | many | SARWAGGASNEQF
TRBJ2-7 | TRBV11-2 | many | ASSPWGDYEQY
TRBJ2-1 | TRBV28 | few | ASSLAGLSYNEQF
TRBJ1-1 | TRBV6-4 | . | AGTGAF
TRBJ2-1 | TRBV20-1 | many | SAENRESYNEQF
TRBJ2-3 | TRBV2 | . | ASTGLGSTDTQY
TRBJ1-1 | TRBV20-1 | . | SARDPGMNTEAF
TRBJ2-7 | TRBV19 | . | ASSTQGAGDYEQY
TRBJ1-1 | TRBV20-1 | few | SARGWTDAEAF
TRBJ2-3 | TRBV19 | many | ASSPTSGTDTQY
TRBJ1-6 | TRBV6-5 | . | ASSYSYPSSYNSPLH
TRBJ1-2 | TRBV18 | few | ASSPPRTGRANYGYT
TRBJ2-3 | TRBV5-1 | many | ASRSGQGETDTQY
TRBJ1-1 | TRBV6-5 | . | ASSYLQGETEAF
TRBJ1-6 | TRBV6-6 | . | ASRIDGSPLH
TRBJ2-3 | TRBV9 | . | ASNERGGDTQY